This TCR beta chain was sequenced for a study of blood T cell repertoires in COVID-19. This clone was found once. The cohort comprised adults aged roughly 18 to 95 years residing in 20 to 30 US areas. The CDR3 runs to 14 residues. This table comes from immunoSEQ multiplex PCR, and its TCRdb copy is limited to in-frame clones, with some not included. The sample has 110,000 to 150,000 clones; about 80% are singletons. What was sequenced was PBMCs or T cells enriched from blood (not recorded which). This TCR derives from a woman aged 45 to 65 who had recovered from COVID-19. The chain employs TRBV21-1 and TRBJ1-1; TRBD1, the D gene given by the table, was not confirmed from the DNA. TRBV21-1 is given as a pseudogene. CDR3 loop: CASSKAGQGAEAFF. Here the CDR3 DNA reads TGTGCCAGCAGCAAAGCAGGACAGGGGGCTGAAGCTTTCTTT.